Below are 29 T cell receptor beta chains sequenced from a single sample in a study of blood T cell repertoires in COVID-19. Repertoires were generated with immunoSEQ multiplex PCR, while TCRdb's copy carries only in-frame clones and drops some. This table holds approximately 150,000 clones, about 92% found once. The sample consisted of peripheral blood. The receptors shown here come from a human donor in a cohort sampled during active COVID-19.

The chain links TRBV30 to TRBJ1-1; D gene uncertain. This CDR3 is built from 13 residues. V was shortened by 4 bases and J by 4 bases, with 13 bases between the two germline ends. Germline CDR1 GTSNPN, CDR2 SVGIG (reference sequence). The CDR3 is CAWKEPGGTEAFF. CDR3 nucleotides: TGTGCCTGGAAGGAGCCCGGCGGCACTGAAGCTTTCTTT.

V usage is TRBV18 and J usage is TRBJ1-2; 8 nucleotides align to TRBD1. The germline V gene encodes CDR1 KGHSH and CDR2 LQKENI. This CDR3 region has 16 residues. With V trimmed by 3 bases and J by 5 bases, 11 bases remained unmatched. CDR3 bases: TGTGCCAGCTCACCCACTCAGGGACAGGACTATTATGGCTACACCTTC. Translated, it gives CASSPTQGQDYYGYTF. Drawing the rest from reference TRBV18 and TRBJ1-2, the complete variable domain is NAGVMQNPRHLVRRRGQEARLRCSPMKGHSHVYWYRQLPEEGLKFMVYLQKENIIDESGMPKERFSAEFPKEGPSILRIQQVVRGDSAAYFCASSPTQGQDYYGYTFGSGTRLTVV.

The CDR3 reads CATSQGLAGGDEQFF. CDR3 nucleotide sequence: TGTGCCACCTCACAAGGACTAGCGGGGGGGGATGAGCAGTTCTTC. The rearrangement uses TRBV10-3 and TRBJ2-1; 15 positions agree with TRBD2. Trimming took 10 bases from V and 8 from J; bases not matched to a gene: 9. The CDR3 extends over 15 amino acids. Germline values: CDR1 ENHRY, CDR2 SYGVKD.

This clone was picked up many times. The V gene is TRBV10-2, the J gene TRBJ1-1; D remains unclear. CDR1 is WSHSY and CDR2 is SAAADI in the germline V gene. CDR3 size: 14 residues. Trimming cost V 3 bases and J 2 bases, with 10 bases left between them. The CDR3 sequence: CASSDPGYNTEAFF. CDR3 sequence (DNA): TGCGCCAGCAGTGACCCAGGTTATAACACTGAAGCTTTCTTT.

The chain links TRBV18 to TRBJ1-1; 8 nucleotides match TRBD1. J lost 0 bases, V lost 4 bases, and 1 base had no gene match. The CDR3 sequence is 14 residues long. Germline V lookup: CDR1 KGHSH, CDR2 LQKENI. In nucleotides, the CDR3 is TGTGCCAGCTCACAGACAGGGGTGAACACTGAAGCTTTCTTT. It yields the protein CASSQTGVNTEAFF. The full variable domain, in which reference TRBV18 and TRBJ1-1 provide the parts outside the CDR3, is NAGVMQNPRHLVRRRGQEARLRCSPMKGHSHVYWYRQLPEEGLKFMVYLQKENIIDESGMPKERFSAEFPKEGPSILRIQQVVRGDSAAYFCASSQTGVNTEAFFGQGTRLTVV.

This clone was counted once. The CDR3 DNA reads TGTGCCACCAGTGATCCAAGGACAGGAGACACCGGGGAGCTGTTTTTT. Translated: CATSDPRTGDTGELFF. The chain uses TRBV24-1 and TRBJ2-2, with 7 bases that match TRBD1. V lost 3 bases to trimming and J lost 3 bases; unmatched junction nucleotides: 6. CDR3 size: 16 residues. The germline CDR1 and CDR2 sequences are KGHDR and SFDVKD.

This chain uses TRBV5-1 with TRBJ1-3; D possibly corresponds to TRBD1 (6 bases). Germline V gene lookup returns CDR1 SGHRS and CDR2 YFSETQ. The CDR3 totals 14 residues. V lost 5 bases, J lost 2 bases, and 11 bases lay in between. The DNA for the CDR3 is TGCGCCAGCAGACCCGGGACACCTGGAAACACCATATATTTT. It yields the protein CASRPGTPGNTIYF.

This clone showed up many times. At the DNA level, this CDR3 is encoded by other sequences in the same sample as well. In DNA form, the CDR3 reads TGCGCCAGCAGCTTAGAGCCAGGGGCTAATCAGCCCCAGCATTTT. This gives the protein CASSLEPGANQPQHF. The rearrangement joins TRBV5-1 to TRBJ1-5; maybe TRBD1 (6 bases). CDR3 length equals 15 residues. V lost 2 bases, J lost 4 bases, and 13 bases lay in between. Per the germline V gene, CDR1 is SGHRS and CDR2 is YFSETQ. Full variable domain (missing parts from reference TRBV5-1 and TRBJ1-5): KAGVTQTPRYLIKTRGQQVTLSCSPISGHRSVSWYQQTPGQGLQFLFEYFSETQRNKGNFPGRFSGRQFSNSRSEMNVSTLELGDSALYLCASSLEPGANQPQHFGDGTRLSIL.

CDR3 protein: CASSFVGSPLHF. The CDR3 DNA is TGTGCCAGCAGTTTCGTTGGCTCACCCCTCCACTTT. The chain uses TRBV12-3 or TRBV12-4 and TRBJ1-6, with D uncertain. The CDR3 is 12 amino acids. V lost 3 bases and J lost 10, with 7 bases in between.

This clone turned up a few times. The chain is built from TRBV6-2 or TRBV6-3 and TRBJ1-2, with D perhaps TRBD1 (5 bases). This CDR3 region has 14 residues. Germline CDR1 MNHEY, CDR2 SVGEGT. V lost 5 bases and J 0 bases, leaving 10 bases between the germline ends. CDR3 in DNA: TGTGCCAGCAGTCGAATGACAGCTAACTATGGCTACACCTTC. It encodes CASSRMTANYGYTF.

The rearrangement links TRBV4-1 to TRBJ2-3, with TRBD2 matching over 12 bases. Looked up from germline, CDR1 is MGHRA and CDR2 is YSYEKL. Trimming cost V 5 bases and J 5 bases; bases outside gene matches: 8. There are 16 residues in the CDR3. CDR3 bases: TGCGCCAGCAGCTCCCGGCTAGCGGGGGGGCAAGATACGCAGTATTTT. Translated, it gives CASSSRLAGGQDTQYF.

The chain links TRBV7-8 to TRBJ2-1; TRBD2 is a possible D gene (6 bases). The CDR3 spans 14 residues. The V and J ends lost 7 bases and 12 bases respectively, with 22 bases between them. CDR1 and CDR2 (germline): SGHVS, FQNEAQ. The CDR3 reads CASTPQVLAFRQFF. CDR3 bases: TGTGCCAGCACCCCACAAGTACTAGCCTTCCGGCAGTTCTTC.

This clone appeared a single time. The rearrangement joins TRBV20-1 to TRBJ2-1, with TRBD2 identical over 8 bases. CDR3 length: 16 amino acids. V lost 3 bases and J lost 0; bases outside the gene matches: 7. Germline V lookup: CDR1 DFQATT, CDR2 SNEGSKA (reference sequence). In DNA, the CDR3 is TGCAGTGCTAGTGATGGCGGGGGGAGCTCCTACAATGAGCAGTTCTTC. Translating it yields CSASDGGGSSYNEQFF.

This chain uses TRBV9 with TRBJ2-2; D perhaps matches TRBD2 (5 bases). There are 13 residues in the CDR3. V was trimmed by 10 bases and J by 4 bases, leaving 14 bases between them. CDR1 is SGDLS and CDR2 is YYNGEE in the germline V gene. CDR3 loop: CASSEGGTGELFF. The CDR3 bases are TGTGCCTCCTCCGAGGGCGGCACCGGGGAGCTGTTTTTT.

V usage is TRBV9 and J usage is TRBJ2-7; D not certain. Germline CDR1 and CDR2: SGDLS and YYNGEE. The germline V and J ends were trimmed by 0 bases and 2 bases, with 6 bases remaining between them. This CDR3 comprises 13 residues. DNA for the CDR3: TGTGCCAGCAGCGTAGGCGCTACCTACGAGCAGTACTTC. This gives the protein CASSVGATYEQYF.

Here the CDR3 DNA reads TGTGCCAGCAGCACAGCCGTATCTGGAAACACCATATATTTT. This sequence encodes CASSTAVSGNTIYF. V is TRBV7-6 and J is TRBJ1-3; D is ambiguous. The CDR3 has 14 amino acids. Germline V lookup: CDR1 SGHVS, CDR2 FNYEAQ. V lost 5 bases and J lost 1, with 9 bases in between.

This chain uses TRBV6-5 with TRBJ2-7, with 8 positions matching TRBD1. V lost 4 bases, J lost 2 bases, and 10 bases stayed unmatched. CDR3 length equals 16 residues. The germline V gene has CDR1 MNHEY and CDR2 SVGAGI. Here the CDR3 reads CASSSPPRTGTYEQYF. The CDR3 DNA reads as TGTGCCAGCAGTTCCCCCCCGAGGACAGGGACCTACGAGCAGTACTTC.

The chain is built from TRBV11-1 and TRBJ2-1, with D uncertain. The CDR3 is 13 amino acids. Trimming left V 5 bases short and J 0 bases short, with 5 bases between. Germline CDR1 SGHAT, CDR2 FQDESV (reference sequence). CDR3 sequence: CASSPSSYNEQFF. CDR3 sequence (DNA): TGTGCCAGCAGCCCGAGCTCCTACAATGAGCAGTTCTTC.

The V call is TRBV11-2, the J call TRBJ2-3; perhaps TRBD2 as D (5 bases). This CDR3 contains 16 residues. Germline CDR1 is SGHAT and CDR2 is FQNNGV. Trimming left V 7 bases short and J 1 base short, with 18 bases between. The CDR3: CASTEGSGFGTDTQYF. In DNA form, the CDR3 reads TGTGCCAGCACCGAGGGTTCCGGGTTCGGCACAGATACGCAGTATTTT.

The V call is TRBV11-2, the J call TRBJ2-7; possibly TRBD2 for D (6 bases). The CDR3 is 14 residues long. Between the trimmed V and J ends, which lost 3 bases and 0 bases, there was a span of 9 bases. CDR1 is SGHAT, CDR2 FQNNGV, per germline. CDR3 amino acids: CASSLDGSSYEQYF. The DNA for the CDR3 is TGTGCCAGCAGCTTGGACGGGAGCTCCTACGAGCAGTACTTC.

This clone has only one observation. The chain has TRBV7-9 and TRBJ2-2; TRBD1 matches at 8 bases. The CDR3 is 16 residues long. The junction had 8 bases not matched to a gene; V was cut back by 4 bases and J by 4 bases. Germline loops: CDR1 SEHNR, CDR2 FQNEAQ (reference sequence). The CDR3 reads CASSSGQEWGTGELFF. Written as DNA, the CDR3 is TGTGCCAGCAGCTCGGGACAGGAGTGGGGCACCGGGGAGCTGTTTTTT.

The chain is built from TRBV11-2 and TRBJ1-6; TRBD1 aligns across 9 bases. The CDR3 loop spans 15 amino acids. Germline assignment: CDR1 SGHAT and CDR2 FQNNGV. Losses at the gene ends were 2 bases for V and 6 bases for J; bases not matched to a gene: 2. As DNA, the CDR3 is TGTGCCAGCAGCTTAAGGACAGGGGTTAATTCACCCCTCCACTTT. Translation gives CASSLRTGVNSPLHF.

This chain connects TRBV3-1 (or the pseudogene TRBV3-2) to TRBJ2-3; 8 positions agree with TRBD2. The J segment lost 2 bases and the V segment lost 1 base, leaving 8 bases of the junction unmatched. The CDR3 sequence is 17 residues long. Germline assignment: CDR1 LGHDT and CDR2 YNNKEL (reference sequence). CDR3 coding DNA: TGTGCCAGCAGCCAAGCACGCCGAGCGGGGGTCACAGATACGCAGTATTTT. This encodes CASSQARRAGVTDTQYF.

This chain connects TRBV4-1 to TRBJ2-1; TRBD2 agrees at 12 bases. The germline V gene has CDR1 MGHRA and CDR2 YSYEKL. Germline trimming cut 2 bases from V and 7 bases from J; bases unmatched to any gene: 12. This CDR3 contains 18 residues. The CDR3 region is CASSQTSGGRVVSNEQFF. The CDR3 nucleotides are TGCGCCAGCAGCCAAACTAGCGGGGGGAGGGTCGTATCAAATGAGCAGTTCTTC.

This clone has only one observation. This chain joins TRBV6-5 and TRBJ2-5; the D gene is possibly TRBD1 (6 bases). V lost 4 bases and J lost 5, with 8 bases in between. CDR3 size: 12 residues. Germline CDR1 MNHEY, CDR2 SVGAGI. This chain's CDR3 is CASSSDRETQYF. The CDR3 coding sequence is TGTGCCAGCAGTTCAGACAGGGAGACCCAGTACTTC.

V usage is TRBV30 and J usage is TRBJ1-5; D unresolved. The CDR3 is made up of 15 amino acids. CDR1 GTSNPN and CDR2 SVGIG come from the germline V gene (reference sequence). Deletions cut 5 bases from V and 2 bases from J, with 16 bases between. The CDR3 sequence: CAWAVEGGGNQPQHF. CDR3 nucleotide sequence: TGTGCCTGGGCCGTGGAGGGAGGAGGCAATCAGCCCCAGCATTTT.

Only a few counts were recorded for this clone. This chain uses TRBV19 with TRBJ1-5, with 7 bases aligning to TRBD1. The CDR3 sequence is 13 residues long. Germline assignment: CDR1 LNHDA and CDR2 SQIVND (reference sequence). Trimming took 10 bases from V and 14 from J; bases not matched to a gene: 17. CDR3 loop: CATAWDSKSREHF. CDR3 nucleotides: TGTGCCACCGCTTGGGACAGCAAATCTAGGGAGCATTTT.

This sequence joins TRBV5-5 and TRBJ2-4, with D maybe TRBD2 (5 bases). V lost 0 bases, J lost 0 bases, and 10 bases lay in between. The CDR3 extends over 16 amino acids. Germline CDR1 is SGHKS and CDR2 is YYEKEE (reference sequence). The CDR3 DNA reads TGTGCCAGCAGCTTGGTGGACTTTTTAGCCAAAAACATTCAGTACTTC. It yields the protein CASSLVDFLAKNIQYF.

The rearrangement joins TRBV24-1 to TRBJ1-2; TRBD1 matches 7 bases. This CDR3 contains 13 residues. Trimming took 10 bases from V and 0 from J; bases not matched to a gene: 4. The germline gives CDR1 KGHDR, CDR2 SFDVKD. The CDR3: CATSGGANYGYTF. In nucleotides, the CDR3 is TGTGCCACATCAGGGGGAGCTAACTATGGCTACACCTTC.